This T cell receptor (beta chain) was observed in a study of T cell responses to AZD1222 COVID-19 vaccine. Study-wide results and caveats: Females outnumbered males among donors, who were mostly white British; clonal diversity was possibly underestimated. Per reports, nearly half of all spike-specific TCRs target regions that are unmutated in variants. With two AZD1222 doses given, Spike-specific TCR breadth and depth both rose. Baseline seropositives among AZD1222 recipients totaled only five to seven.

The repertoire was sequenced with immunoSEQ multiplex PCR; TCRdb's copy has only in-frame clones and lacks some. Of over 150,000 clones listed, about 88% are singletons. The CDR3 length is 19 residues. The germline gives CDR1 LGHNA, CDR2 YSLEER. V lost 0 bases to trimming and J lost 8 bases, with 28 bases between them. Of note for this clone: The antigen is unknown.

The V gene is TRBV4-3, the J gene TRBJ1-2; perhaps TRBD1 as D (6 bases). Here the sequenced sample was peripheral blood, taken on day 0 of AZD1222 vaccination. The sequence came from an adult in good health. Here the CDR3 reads CASSQDLPQGSSPRGGYTF. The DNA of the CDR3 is TGCGCCAGCAGCCAAGATTTACCGCAGGGAAGTAGTCCCAGGGGCGGCTACACCTTC.